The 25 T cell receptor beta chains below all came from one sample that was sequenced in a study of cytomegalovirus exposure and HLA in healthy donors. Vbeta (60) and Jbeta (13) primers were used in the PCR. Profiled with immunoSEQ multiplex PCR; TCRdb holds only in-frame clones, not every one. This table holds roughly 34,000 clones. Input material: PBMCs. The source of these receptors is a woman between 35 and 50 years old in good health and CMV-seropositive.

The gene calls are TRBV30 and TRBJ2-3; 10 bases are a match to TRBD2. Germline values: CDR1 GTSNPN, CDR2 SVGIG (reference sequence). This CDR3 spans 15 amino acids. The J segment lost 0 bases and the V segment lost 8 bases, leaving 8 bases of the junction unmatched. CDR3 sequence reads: CAGTTSGSSTDTQYF. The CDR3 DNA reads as TGTGCCGGGACGACTAGCGGGTCAAGCACAGATACGCAGTATTTT.

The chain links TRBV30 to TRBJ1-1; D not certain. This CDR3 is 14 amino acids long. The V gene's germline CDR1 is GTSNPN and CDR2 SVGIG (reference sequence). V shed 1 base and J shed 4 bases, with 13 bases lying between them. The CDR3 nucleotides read TGTGCCTGGAGTGGAGGGATGGATATCACTGAAGCTTTCTTT. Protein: CAWSGGMDITEAFF.

CDR3 residues: CASSPINPGQGQGTQYF. In nucleotides, the CDR3 is TGTGCCAGCAGCCCCATAAACCCTGGACAGGGACAGGGGACCCAGTACTTC. This chain joins TRBV7-9 and TRBJ2-5, with 9 nucleotides matching TRBD1. V lost 5 bases, J lost 7 bases, and 17 bases stayed unmatched. The CDR3 extends over 17 amino acids. The germline V gene encodes CDR1 SEHNR and CDR2 FQNEAQ (reference sequence).

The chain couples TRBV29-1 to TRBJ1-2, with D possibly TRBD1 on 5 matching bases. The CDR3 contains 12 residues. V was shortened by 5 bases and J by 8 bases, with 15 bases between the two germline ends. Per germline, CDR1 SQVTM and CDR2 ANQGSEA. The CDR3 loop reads CSVQGEGHGYTF. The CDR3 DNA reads TGCAGCGTTCAAGGGGAGGGTCACGGCTACACCTTC.

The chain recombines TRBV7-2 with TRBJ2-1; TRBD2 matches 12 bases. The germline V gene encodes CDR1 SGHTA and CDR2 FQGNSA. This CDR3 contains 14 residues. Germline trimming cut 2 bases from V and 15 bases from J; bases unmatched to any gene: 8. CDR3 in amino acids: CASSLSLAGGPRFF. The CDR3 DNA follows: TGTGCCAGCAGCTTAAGTCTAGCGGGAGGGCCGCGGTTCTTC.

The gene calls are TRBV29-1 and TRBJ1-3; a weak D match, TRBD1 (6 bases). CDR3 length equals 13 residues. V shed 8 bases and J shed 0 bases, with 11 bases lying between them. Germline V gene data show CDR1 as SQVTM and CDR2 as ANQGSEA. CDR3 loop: CSYRDFSGNTIYF. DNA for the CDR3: TGCAGCTACAGGGATTTCTCTGGAAACACCATATATTTT.

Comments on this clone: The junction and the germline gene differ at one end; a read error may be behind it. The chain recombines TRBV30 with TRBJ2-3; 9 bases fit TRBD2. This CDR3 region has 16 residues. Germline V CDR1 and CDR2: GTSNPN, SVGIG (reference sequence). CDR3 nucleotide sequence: TGTGCCTGGAGTGTGGGTAGCGGGGGACACACAGATAAGCAGTATTTT. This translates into CAWSVGSGGHTDKQYF. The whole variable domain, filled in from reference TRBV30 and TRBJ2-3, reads SQTIHQWPATLVQPVGSPLSLECTVEGTSNPNLYWYRQAAGRGLQLLFYSVGIGQISSEVPQNLSASRPQDRQFILSSKKLLLSDSGFYLCAWSVGSGGHTDKQYFGPGTRLTVL.

Here the CDR3 reads CASSRSGDEQFF. CDR3 bases: TGTGCCAGCAGCCGATCGGGGGATGAGCAGTTCTTC. This chain links TRBV5-4 with TRBJ2-1; TRBD2 is a possible D gene (6 bases). Per germline, CDR1 SGHNT and CDR2 YYREEE (reference sequence). This CDR3 has 12 residues. Trimming cost V 4 bases and J 8 bases, with 10 bases left between them.

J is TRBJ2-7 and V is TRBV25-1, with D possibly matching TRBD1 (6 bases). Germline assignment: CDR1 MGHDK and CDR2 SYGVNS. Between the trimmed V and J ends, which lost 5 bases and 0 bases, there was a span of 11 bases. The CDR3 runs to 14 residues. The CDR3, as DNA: TGTGCCAGCAGTCGCAGGGGCCACTCCTACGAGCAGTACTTC. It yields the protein CASSRRGHSYEQYF.

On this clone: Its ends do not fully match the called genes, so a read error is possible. This chain's CDR3 is CASSLWRTENTEDFF. The CDR3 bases are TGTGCCAGCAGCTTATGGCGGACAGAGAACACTGAAGATTTCTTT. V and J are TRBV7-2 and TRBJ1-1, with D possibly TRBD1 on 6 matching bases. Germline V lookup: CDR1 SGHTA, CDR2 FQGNSA. This CDR3 region has 15 residues.

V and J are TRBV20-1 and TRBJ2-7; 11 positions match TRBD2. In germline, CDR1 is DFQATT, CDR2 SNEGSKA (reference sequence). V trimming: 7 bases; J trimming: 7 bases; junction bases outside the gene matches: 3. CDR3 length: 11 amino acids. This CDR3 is CSGLAGWEQYF. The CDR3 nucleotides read TGCAGTGGACTAGCGGGATGGGAGCAGTACTTC.

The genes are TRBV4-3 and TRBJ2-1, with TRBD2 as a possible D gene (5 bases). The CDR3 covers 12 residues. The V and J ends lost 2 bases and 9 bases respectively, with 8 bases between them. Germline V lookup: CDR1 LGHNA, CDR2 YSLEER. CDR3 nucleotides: TGCGCCAGCAGCCAAACGGGAAGTGAGCAGTTCTTC. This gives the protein CASSQTGSEQFF.

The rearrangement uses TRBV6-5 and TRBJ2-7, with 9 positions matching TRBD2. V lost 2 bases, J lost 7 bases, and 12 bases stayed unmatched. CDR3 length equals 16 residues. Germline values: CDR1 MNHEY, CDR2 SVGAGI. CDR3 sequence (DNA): TGTGCCAGCAGTTACCCCGGCGGGAGGGCCTTGGGGGAGCAGTACTTC. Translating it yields CASSYPGGRALGEQYF.

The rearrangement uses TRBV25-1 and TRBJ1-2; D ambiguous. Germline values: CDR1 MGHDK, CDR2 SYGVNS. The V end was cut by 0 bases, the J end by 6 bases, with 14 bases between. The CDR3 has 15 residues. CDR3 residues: CASSEYRGNRDGYTF. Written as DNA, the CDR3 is TGTGCCAGCAGTGAATATAGAGGGAATCGGGATGGCTACACCTTC.

CDR3 sequence: CASTPSGTSSYEQYF. DNA for the CDR3: TGCGCCAGCACCCCCTCCGGGACTAGCTCCTACGAGCAGTACTTC. The J gene is TRBJ2-7, the V gene TRBV4-1; 8 bases align to TRBD2. The CDR3 sequence is 15 residues long. Trimming took 7 bases from V and 0 from J; bases not matched to a gene: 8. CDR1 and CDR2 from the germline V gene are MGHRA and YSYEKL.

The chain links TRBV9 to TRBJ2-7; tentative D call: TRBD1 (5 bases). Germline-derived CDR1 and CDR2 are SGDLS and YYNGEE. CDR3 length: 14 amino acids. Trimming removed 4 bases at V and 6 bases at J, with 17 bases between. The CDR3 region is CASSLGQGMGEQYF. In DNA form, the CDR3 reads TGTGCCAGCAGCCTGGGGCAGGGAATGGGCGAGCAGTACTTC.

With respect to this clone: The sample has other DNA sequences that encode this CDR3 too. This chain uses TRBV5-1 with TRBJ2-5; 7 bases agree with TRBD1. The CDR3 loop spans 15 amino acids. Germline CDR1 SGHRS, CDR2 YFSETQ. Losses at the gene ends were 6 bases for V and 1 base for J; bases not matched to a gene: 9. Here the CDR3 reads CASKQGSKSQETQYF. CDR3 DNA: TGCGCCAGCAAACAGGGGAGTAAATCCCAAGAGACCCAGTACTTC. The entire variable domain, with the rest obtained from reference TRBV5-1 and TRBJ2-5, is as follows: KAGVTQTPRYLIKTRGQQVTLSCSPISGHRSVSWYQQTPGQGLQFLFEYFSETQRNKGNFPGRFSGRQFSNSRSEMNVSTLELGDSALYLCASKQGSKSQETQYFGPGTRLLVL.

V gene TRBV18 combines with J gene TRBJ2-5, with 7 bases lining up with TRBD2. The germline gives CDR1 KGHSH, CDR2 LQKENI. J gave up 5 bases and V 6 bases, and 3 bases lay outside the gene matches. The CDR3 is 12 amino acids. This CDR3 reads CASSRREETQYF. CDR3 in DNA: TGTGCCAGCTCCCGGCGGGAGGAGACCCAGTACTTC.

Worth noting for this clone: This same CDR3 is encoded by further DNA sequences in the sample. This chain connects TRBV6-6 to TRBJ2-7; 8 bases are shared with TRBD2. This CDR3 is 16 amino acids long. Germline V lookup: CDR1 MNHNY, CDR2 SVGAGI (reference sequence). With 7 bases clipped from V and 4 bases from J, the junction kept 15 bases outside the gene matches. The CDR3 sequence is CASTGGGSGSGYEQYF. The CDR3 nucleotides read TGTGCCAGCACGGGAGGGGGTAGCGGCTCGGGGTACGAGCAGTACTTC.

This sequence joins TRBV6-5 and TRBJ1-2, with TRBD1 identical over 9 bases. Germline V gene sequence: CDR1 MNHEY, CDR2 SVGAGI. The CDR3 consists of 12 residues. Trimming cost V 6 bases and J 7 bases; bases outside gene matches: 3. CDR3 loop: CASSQDRGGYTF. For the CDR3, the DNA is TGTGCCAGCAGCCAGGACAGGGGTGGCTACACCTTC.

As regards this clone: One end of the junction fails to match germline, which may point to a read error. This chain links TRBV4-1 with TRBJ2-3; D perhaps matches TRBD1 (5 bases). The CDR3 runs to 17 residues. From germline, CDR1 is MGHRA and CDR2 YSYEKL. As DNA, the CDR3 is TGCGCCAGCAGCCAAGATCAAGGGGCAATGGGCACAGATAAGCAGTATTTT. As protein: CASSQDQGAMGTDKQYF.

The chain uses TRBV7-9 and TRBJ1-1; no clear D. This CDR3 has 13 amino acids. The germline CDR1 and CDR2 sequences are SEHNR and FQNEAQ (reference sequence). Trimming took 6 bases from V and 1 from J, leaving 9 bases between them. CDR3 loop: CASSVPGNTEAFF. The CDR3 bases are TGTGCCAGCAGTGTCCCCGGGAACACTGAAGCTTTCTTT.

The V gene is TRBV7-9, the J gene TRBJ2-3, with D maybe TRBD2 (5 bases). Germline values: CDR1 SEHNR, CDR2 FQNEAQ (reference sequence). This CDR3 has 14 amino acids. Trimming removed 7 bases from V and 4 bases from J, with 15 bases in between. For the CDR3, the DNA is TGTGCCAGCAACCCCGGGGATCGAGCAGATACGCAGTATTTT. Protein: CASNPGDRADTQYF.

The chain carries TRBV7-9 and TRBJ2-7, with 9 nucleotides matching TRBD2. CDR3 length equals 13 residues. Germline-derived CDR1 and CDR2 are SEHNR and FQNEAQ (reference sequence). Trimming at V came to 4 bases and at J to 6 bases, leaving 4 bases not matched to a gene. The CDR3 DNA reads TGTGCCAGCAGCTCGGGACTAGCACGCGAGCAGTACTTC. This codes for CASSSGLAREQYF.

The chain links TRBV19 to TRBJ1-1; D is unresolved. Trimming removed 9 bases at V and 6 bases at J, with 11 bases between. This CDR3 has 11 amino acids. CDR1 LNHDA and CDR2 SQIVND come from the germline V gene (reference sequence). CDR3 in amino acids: CASRGIPEAFF. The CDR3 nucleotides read TGTGCCAGCAGAGGGATCCCTGAAGCTTTCTTT.